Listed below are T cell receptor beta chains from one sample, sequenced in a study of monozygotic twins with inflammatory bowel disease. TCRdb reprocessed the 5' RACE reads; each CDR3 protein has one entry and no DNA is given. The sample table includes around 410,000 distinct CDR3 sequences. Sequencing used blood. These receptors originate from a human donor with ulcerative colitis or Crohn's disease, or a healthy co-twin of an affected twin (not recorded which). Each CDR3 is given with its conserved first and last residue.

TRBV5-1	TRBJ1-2	CASSLAGNSYGYTF
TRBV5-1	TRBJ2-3	CASSLTSGATDTQYF
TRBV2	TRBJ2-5	CASLAGVQETQYF
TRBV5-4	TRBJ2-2	CASRTTAGGPGTGELFF
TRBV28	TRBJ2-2	CASSLLAGLAGGIAANTGELFF
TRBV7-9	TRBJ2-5	CASSSTSGGETQYF
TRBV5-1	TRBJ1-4	CASSLAGQPNEKLFF
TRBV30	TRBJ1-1	CAWGRGMNTEAFF
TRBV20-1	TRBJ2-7	CSASTSRFYEQYF
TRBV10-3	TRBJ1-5	CAIRKTEDQPQHF
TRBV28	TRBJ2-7	CASSFNPQGPYEQYF
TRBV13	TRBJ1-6	CASSSRPWGNSPLHF
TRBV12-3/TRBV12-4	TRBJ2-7	CASSSYYEQYF
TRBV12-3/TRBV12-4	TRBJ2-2	CASSLGSGRGTGELFF
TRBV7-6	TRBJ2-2	CASSLAGGTSVNTGELFF
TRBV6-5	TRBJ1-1	CASLGWRGEAFF
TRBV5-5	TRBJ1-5	CASSLVQGDGQPQHF
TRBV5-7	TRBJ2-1	CASSWSVTDRGFYNEQFF
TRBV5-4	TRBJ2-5	CASSQASAPQETQYF
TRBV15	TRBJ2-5	CATSRDAQTQYF
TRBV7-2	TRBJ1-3	CASSLEYSLRGNTIYF
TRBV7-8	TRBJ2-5	CASSLKPAGARETQYF
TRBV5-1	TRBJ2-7	CASSWKGEQYF
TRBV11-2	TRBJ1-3	CASSPLGVSGNTIYF
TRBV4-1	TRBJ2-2	CASSQRAGELFF
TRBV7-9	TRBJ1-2	CASHGADGYTF
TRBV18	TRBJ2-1	CASSPRDRGEQFF
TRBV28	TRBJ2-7	CASSLGGGRREQYF
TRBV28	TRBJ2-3	CASSLNHYTQYF
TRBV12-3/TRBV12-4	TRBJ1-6	CASRGVDSPLHF
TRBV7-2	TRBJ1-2	CASSLALGANYGYTF
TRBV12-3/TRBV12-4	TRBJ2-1	CASSSVGATENEQFF
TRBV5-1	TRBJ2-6	CASSLASGAGANVLTF
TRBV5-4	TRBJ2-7	CASSLQTRGVDEQYF
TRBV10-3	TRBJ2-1	CAIRLDSPGTKFF
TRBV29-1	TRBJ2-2	CSASSGTGGSTGELFF
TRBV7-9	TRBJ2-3	CASSRGQPGTDTQYF
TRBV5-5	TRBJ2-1	CASSLGPAGWGYNEQFF
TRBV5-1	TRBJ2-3	CASSLTGSGWTQYF
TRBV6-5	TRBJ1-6	CASSRYNSPLHF
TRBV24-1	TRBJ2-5	CATHPPLPSTWLDQYF
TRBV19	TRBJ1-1	CASSMVMRSRTNTEAFF
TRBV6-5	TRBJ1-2	CASSSDNQGGNGYTF
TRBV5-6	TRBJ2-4	CASSLCEGLTIRNNIQYF
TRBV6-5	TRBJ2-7	CASSYSRTRLDEQYF
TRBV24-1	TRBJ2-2	CASGQGYTGELFF
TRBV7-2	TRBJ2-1	CASTPGQGTYNEQFF
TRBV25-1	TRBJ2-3	CASSEYPIAGVLTDTQYF
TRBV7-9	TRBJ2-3	CASSPENTGDTQYF
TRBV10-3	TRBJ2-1	CAIMGLSYNEQFF
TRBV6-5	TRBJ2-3	CASRSGGAWTQYF
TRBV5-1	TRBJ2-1	CASSLPRQGNEQFF
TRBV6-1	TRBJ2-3	CASSPTGGLAGGSTDTQYF
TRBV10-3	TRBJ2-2	CAISESNAGGPTGELFF